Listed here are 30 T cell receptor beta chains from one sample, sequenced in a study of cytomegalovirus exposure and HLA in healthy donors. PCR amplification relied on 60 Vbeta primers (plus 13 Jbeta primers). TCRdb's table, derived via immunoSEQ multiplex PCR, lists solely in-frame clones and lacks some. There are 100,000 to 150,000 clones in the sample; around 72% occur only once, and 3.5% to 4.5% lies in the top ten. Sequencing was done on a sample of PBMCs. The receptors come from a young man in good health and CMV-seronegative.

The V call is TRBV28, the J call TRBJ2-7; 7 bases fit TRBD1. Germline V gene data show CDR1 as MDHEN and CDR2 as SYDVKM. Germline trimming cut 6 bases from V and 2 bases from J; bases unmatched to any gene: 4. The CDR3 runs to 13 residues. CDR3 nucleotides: TGTGCCAGCAGAACGGGACAGCCCTACGAGCAGTACTTC. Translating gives CASRTGQPYEQYF.

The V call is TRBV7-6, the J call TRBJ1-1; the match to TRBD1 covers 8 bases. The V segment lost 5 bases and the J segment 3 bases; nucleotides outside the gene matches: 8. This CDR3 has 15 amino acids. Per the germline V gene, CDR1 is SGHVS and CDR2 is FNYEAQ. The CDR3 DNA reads TGTGCCAGCAGCCCTTTACAGGGGGGGGACACTGAAGCTTTCTTT. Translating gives CASSPLQGGDTEAFF.

DNA for the CDR3: TGCGCCAGCAGCTGGACAGGGCTCGGGGATGAAGGCTACACCTTC. It yields the protein CASSWTGLGDEGYTF. This chain connects TRBV5-1 to TRBJ1-2, with 8 positions matching TRBD1. This CDR3 spans 15 amino acids. Per germline, CDR1 SGHRS and CDR2 YFSETQ. Trimming at V came to 3 bases and at J to 8 bases, leaving 12 bases not matched to a gene.

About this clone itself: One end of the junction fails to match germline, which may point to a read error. CDR3 coding DNA: TGTTCCAGCAGAGGGGGTGGCACTGAAGCTTTCTTT. Its protein product is CSSRGGGTEAFF. The gene calls are TRBV7-9 and TRBJ1-1, with D possibly being TRBD1 (6 bases). This CDR3 region has 12 residues. Germline V gives CDR1 SEHNR, CDR2 FQNEAQ (reference sequence). The variable domain in full, with the rest retrieved from reference TRBV7-9 and TRBJ1-1, is DTGVSQNPRHKITKRGQNVTFRCDPISEHNRLYWYRQTLGQGPEFLTYFQNEAQLEKSRLLSDRFSAERPKGSFSTLEIQRTEQGDSAMYLCSSRGGGTEAFFGQGTRLTVV.

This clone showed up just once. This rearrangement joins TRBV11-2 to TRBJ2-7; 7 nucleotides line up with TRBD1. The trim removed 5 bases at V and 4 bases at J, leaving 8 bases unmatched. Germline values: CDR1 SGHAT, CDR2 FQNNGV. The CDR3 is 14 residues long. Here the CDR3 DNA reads TGTGCCAGCAGCCCCCGCACAGGGGAATACGAGCAGTACTTC. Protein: CASSPRTGEYEQYF.

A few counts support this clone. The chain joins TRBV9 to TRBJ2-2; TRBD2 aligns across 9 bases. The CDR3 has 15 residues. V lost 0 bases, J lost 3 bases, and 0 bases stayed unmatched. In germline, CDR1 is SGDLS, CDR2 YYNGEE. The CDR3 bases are TGTGCCAGCAGCGTAGGCGGGGGGGACACCGGGGAGCTGTTTTTT. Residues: CASSVGGGDTGELFF.

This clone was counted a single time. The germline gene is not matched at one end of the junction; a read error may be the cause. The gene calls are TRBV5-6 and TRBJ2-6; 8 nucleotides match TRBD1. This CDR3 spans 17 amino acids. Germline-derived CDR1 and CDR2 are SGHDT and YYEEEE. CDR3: CASGRTGPYSGDNVLTF. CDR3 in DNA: TGTGCCAGCGGTAGGACAGGGCCATACTCTGGGGACAACGTCCTGACTTTC.

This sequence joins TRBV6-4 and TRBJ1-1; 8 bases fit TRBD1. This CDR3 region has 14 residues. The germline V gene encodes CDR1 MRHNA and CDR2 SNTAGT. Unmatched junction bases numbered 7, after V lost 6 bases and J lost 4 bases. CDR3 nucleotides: TGTGCCAGCAGACGACAGGGGATGGGCACTGAAGCTTTCTTT. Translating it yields CASRRQGMGTEAFF.

The CDR3 sequence: CASSLEDTIAHF. In DNA, the CDR3 is TGTGCCAGCAGCTTAGAAGACACGATCGCCCACTTT. The J gene is TRBJ1-6, the V gene TRBV5-6, with D unclear. The ends were cut back, 2 bases at V and 18 bases at J, with 15 bases in the middle. Germline V gene sequence: CDR1 SGHDT, CDR2 YYEEEE. The CDR3 covers 12 residues.

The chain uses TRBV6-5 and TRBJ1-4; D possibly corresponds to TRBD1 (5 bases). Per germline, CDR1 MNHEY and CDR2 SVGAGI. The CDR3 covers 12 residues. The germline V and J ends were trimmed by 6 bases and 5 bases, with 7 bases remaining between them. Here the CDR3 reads CASRTANEKLFF. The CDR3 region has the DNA TGTGCCAGCAGGACAGCAAATGAAAAACTGTTTTTT.

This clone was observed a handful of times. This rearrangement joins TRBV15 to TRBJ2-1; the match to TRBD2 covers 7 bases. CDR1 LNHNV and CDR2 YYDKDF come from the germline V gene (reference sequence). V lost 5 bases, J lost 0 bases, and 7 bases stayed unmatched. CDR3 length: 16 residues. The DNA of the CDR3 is TGTGCCACCAGCCGTTCGCGGGGGAGCTCCTACAATGAGCAGTTCTTC. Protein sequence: CATSRSRGSSYNEQFF. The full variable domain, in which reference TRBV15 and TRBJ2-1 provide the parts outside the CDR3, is DAMVIQNPRYQVTQFGKPVTLSCSQTLNHNVMYWYQQKSSQAPKLLFHYYDKDFNNEADTPDNFQSRRPNTSFCFLDIRSPGLGDTAMYLCATSRSRGSSYNEQFFGPGTRLTVL.

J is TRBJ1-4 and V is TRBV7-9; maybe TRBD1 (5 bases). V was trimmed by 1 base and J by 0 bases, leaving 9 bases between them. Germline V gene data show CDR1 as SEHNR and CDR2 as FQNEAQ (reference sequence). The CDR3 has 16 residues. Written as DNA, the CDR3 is TGTGCCAGCAGCTTAGAGGGGTTGGCAACTAATGAAAAACTGTTTTTT. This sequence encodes CASSLEGLATNEKLFF.

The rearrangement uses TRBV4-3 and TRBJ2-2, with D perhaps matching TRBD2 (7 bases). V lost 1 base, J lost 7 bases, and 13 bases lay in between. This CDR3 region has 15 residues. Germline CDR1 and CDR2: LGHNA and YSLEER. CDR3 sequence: CASSQAGGVIGELFF. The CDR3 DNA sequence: TGCGCCAGCAGCCAAGCGGGGGGCGTCATCGGGGAGCTGTTTTTT.

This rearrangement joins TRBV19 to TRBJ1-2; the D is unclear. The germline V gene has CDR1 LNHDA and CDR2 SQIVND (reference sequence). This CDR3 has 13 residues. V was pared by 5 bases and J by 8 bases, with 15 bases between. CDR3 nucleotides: TGTGCCAGTAGTCTGCGAGGGCTTTGGGGCTACACCTTC. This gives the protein CASSLRGLWGYTF.

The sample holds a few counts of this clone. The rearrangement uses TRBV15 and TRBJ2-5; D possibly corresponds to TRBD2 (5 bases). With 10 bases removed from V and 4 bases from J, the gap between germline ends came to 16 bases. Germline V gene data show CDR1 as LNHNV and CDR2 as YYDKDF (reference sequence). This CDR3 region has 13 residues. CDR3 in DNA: TGTGCCAGCCAACCCGGGGTGGGAGAGACCCAGTACTTC. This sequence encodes CASQPGVGETQYF. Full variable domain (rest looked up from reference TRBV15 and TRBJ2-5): DAMVIQNPRYQVTQFGKPVTLSCSQTLNHNVMYWYQQKSSQAPKLLFHYYDKDFNNEADTPDNFQSRRPNTSFCFLDIRSPGLGDTAMYLCASQPGVGETQYFGPGTRLLVL.

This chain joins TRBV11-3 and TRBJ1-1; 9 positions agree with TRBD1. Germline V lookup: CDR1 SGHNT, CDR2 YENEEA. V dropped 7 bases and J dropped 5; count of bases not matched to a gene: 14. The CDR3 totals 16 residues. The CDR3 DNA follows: TGTGCCAGCAACCTACAGGGTGACAGGGGGTCGACTGAAGCTTTCTTT. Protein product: CASNLQGDRGSTEAFF.

Here the CDR3 DNA reads TGCGCCAGCAGCCCAGCAAGGACGTCAGGGCGTAATGGCTACACCTTC. This encodes CASSPARTSGRNGYTF. The chain employs TRBV5-1 and TRBJ1-2; tentative D call: TRBD1 (5 bases). Germline assignment: CDR1 SGHRS and CDR2 YFSETQ. This CDR3 is 16 amino acids long. The germline V and J ends were trimmed by 4 bases and 6 bases, with 22 bases remaining between them.

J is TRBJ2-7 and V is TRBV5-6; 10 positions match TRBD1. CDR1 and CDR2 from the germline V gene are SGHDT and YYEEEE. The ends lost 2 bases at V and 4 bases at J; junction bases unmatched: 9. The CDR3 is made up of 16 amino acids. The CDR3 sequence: CASSLTPTGGLYEQYF. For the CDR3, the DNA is TGTGCCAGCAGCTTAACACCGACAGGGGGCTTATACGAGCAGTACTTC.

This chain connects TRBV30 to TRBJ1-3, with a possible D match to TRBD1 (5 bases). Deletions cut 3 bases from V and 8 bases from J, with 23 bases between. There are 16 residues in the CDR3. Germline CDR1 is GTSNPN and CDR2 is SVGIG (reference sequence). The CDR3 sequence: CAWSPARTRSIHTIYF. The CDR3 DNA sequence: TGTGCCTGGAGCCCAGCTCGGACACGAAGTATACACACCATATATTTT.

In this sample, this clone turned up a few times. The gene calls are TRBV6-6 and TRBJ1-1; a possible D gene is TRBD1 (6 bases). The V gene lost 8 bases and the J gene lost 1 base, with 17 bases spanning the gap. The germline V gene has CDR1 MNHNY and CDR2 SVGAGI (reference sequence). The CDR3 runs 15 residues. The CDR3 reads CASLSSRGWNTEAFF. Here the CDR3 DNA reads TGTGCCAGCCTCTCTTCCAGGGGATGGAACACTGAAGCTTTCTTT.

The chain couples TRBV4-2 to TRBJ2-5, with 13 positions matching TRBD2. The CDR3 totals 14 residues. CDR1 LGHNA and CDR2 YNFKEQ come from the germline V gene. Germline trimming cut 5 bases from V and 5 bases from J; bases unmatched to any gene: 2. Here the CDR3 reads CASSGLAGDETQYF. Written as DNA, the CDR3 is TGTGCCAGCAGCGGACTAGCGGGGGATGAGACCCAGTACTTC.

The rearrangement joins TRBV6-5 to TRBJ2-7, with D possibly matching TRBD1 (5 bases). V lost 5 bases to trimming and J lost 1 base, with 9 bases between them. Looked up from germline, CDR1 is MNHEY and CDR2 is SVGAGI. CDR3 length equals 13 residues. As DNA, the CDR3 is TGTGCCAGCAGTACAACAGGTTCCTACGAGCAGTACTTC. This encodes CASSTTGSYEQYF.

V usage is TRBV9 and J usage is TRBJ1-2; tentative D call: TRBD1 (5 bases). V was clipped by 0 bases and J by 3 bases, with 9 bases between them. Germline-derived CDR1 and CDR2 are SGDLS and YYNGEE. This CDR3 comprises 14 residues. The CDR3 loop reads CASSVGGGDYGYTF. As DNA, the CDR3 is TGTGCCAGCAGCGTAGGGGGGGGTGACTATGGCTACACCTTC.

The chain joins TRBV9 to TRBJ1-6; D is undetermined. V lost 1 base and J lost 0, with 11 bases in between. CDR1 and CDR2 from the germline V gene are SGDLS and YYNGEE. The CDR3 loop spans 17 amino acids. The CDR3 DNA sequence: TGTGCCAGCAGCGTACATGGCCGTCGCTCCTATAATTCACCCCTCCACTTT. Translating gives CASSVHGRRSYNSPLHF.

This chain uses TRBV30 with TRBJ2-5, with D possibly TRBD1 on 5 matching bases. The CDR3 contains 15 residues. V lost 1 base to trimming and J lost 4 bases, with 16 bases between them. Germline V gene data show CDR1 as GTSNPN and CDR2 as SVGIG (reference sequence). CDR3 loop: CAWSAVGAVGETQYF. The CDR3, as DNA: TGTGCCTGGAGTGCGGTAGGGGCGGTCGGAGAGACCCAGTACTTC. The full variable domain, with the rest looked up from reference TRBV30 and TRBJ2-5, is SQTIHQWPATLVQPVGSPLSLECTVEGTSNPNLYWYRQAAGRGLQLLFYSVGIGQISSEVPQNLSASRPQDRQFILSSKKLLLSDSGFYLCAWSAVGAVGETQYFGPGTRLLVL.

CDR3 DNA: TGTGCCAGCAGTTACTATCGGACAGGGAGGGACTACGAGCAGTACTTC. It encodes CASSYYRTGRDYEQYF. The rearrangement links TRBV6-5 to TRBJ2-7; tentatively, D is TRBD1 (8 bases). The CDR3 spans 16 residues. Looked up from germline, CDR1 is MNHEY and CDR2 is SVGAGI. V lost 1 base, J lost 3 bases, and 16 bases lay in between.

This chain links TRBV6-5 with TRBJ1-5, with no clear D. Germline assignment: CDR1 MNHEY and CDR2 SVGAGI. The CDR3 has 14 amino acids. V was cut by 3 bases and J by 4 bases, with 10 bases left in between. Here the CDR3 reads CASSYGVGNQPQHF. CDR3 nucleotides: TGTGCCAGCAGTTATGGTGTCGGTAATCAGCCCCAGCATTTT.

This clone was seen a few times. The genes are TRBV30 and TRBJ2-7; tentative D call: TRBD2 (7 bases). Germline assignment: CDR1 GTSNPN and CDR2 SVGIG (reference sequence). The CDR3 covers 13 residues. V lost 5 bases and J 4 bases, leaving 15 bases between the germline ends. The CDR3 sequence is CAWSIGGVYEQYF. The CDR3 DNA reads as TGTGCCTGGTCTATAGGGGGGGTTTACGAGCAGTACTTC.

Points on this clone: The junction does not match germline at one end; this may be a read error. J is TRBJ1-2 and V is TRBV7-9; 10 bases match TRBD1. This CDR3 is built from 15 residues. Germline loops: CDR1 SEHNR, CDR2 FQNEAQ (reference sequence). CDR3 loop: CSSSFWGGGQGDYTF. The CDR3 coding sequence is TGTTCCAGCAGCTTTTGGGGAGGCGGACAGGGGGACTACACCTTC.

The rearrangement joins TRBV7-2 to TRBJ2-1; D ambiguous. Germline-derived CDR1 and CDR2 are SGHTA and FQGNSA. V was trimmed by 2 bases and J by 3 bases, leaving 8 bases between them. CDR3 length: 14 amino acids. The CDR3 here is CASSLWADYNEQFF. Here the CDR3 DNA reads TGTGCCAGCAGCTTATGGGCAGACTACAATGAGCAGTTCTTC.